The 19 T cell receptor beta chains given below trace back to one sample, sequenced in a study of CD8 T cells in ankylosing spondylitis. Study-wide findings and caveats: A TCR beta motif of several highly homologous variants seemed to mark ankylosing spondylitis blood.

These receptors' targets are unknown. TCRdb recomputed calls from the 5' RACE reads with MiXCR, one row per CDR3 protein. The sample yields 400,000 or so distinct CDR3 sequences, around 26% seen once. The source material was blood, either unsorted or a sorted T cell fraction (not recorded which). Receptors originate from a male donor with ankylosing spondylitis.

This rearrangement joins TRBV7-2 to TRBJ2-4; D unresolved. There are 12 residues in the CDR3. The germline V and J ends were trimmed by 2 bases and 8 bases, with 7 bases remaining between them. In germline, CDR1 is SGHTA, CDR2 FQGNSA. CDR3 DNA: TGTGCCAGCAGCTTACGGGTTGACATTCAGTACTTC. Its protein product is CASSLRVDIQYF.

This clonotype was picked up a small number of times. CDR3 sequence reads: CSASPGQRGYTF. For the CDR3, the DNA is TGCAGTGCTAGCCCGGGCCAGCGGGGCTACACCTTC. The chain uses TRBV20-1 and TRBJ1-2; D gene unclear. Germline V gene data show CDR1 as DFQATT and CDR2 as SNEGSKA (reference sequence). This CDR3 is built from 12 residues. V was clipped by 3 bases and J by 8 bases, with 13 bases between them.

The chain joins TRBV24-1 to TRBJ2-1; D is possibly TRBD2 (6 bases). The germline V gene encodes CDR1 KGHDR and CDR2 SFDVKD. V was clipped by 5 bases and J by 4 bases, with 8 bases between them. The CDR3 sequence is 13 residues long. In nucleotides, the CDR3 is TGTGCCACCAGTGGACTAGTGTACAATGAGCAGTTCTTC. This codes for CATSGLVYNEQFF.

This chain uses TRBV20-1 with TRBJ2-1, with D unclear. Trimming took 5 bases from V and 4 from J, leaving 12 bases between them. The CDR3 spans 13 residues. Germline V gene lookup returns CDR1 DFQATT and CDR2 SNEGSKA (reference sequence). The CDR3 coding sequence is TGCAGTGCTCGGAGCTCCCCTTACAATGAGCAGTTCTTC. Residues: CSARSSPYNEQFF.

The V call is TRBV12-3 or TRBV12-4, the J call TRBJ2-3, with TRBD1 as a possible D gene (6 bases). V shed 8 bases and J shed 5 bases, with 17 bases lying between them. The CDR3 is 14 amino acids. For the CDR3, the DNA is TGTGCCAGCGGTGACAGGTCCTTGCGAGATACGCAGTATTTT. Its protein is CASGDRSLRDTQYF.

This sequence joins TRBV12-3 or TRBV12-4 and TRBJ1-2, with 7 bases lining up with TRBD1. V lost 5 bases and J lost 2; bases outside the gene matches: 8. CDR3 length: 15 residues. CDR3 sequence reads: CASSVSGTANYGYTF. DNA of the CDR3: TGTGCCAGCAGTGTTTCCGGGACAGCGAACTATGGCTACACCTTC.

The CDR3 loop reads CASSGGGRVGIQYF. Written as DNA, the CDR3 is TGTGCCAGCAGTGGTGGCGGGAGGGTCGGCATTCAGTACTTC. The chain combines TRBV6-1 with TRBJ2-4; 9 bases map to TRBD2. J lost 9 bases, V lost 4 bases, and 7 bases had no gene match. Per germline, CDR1 MNHNS and CDR2 SASEGT. The CDR3 length is 14 residues.

The chain employs TRBV4-2 and TRBJ1-2; the D is unclear. The ends were cut back, 0 bases at V and 8 bases at J, with 10 bases in the middle. This CDR3 has 13 amino acids. The germline CDR1 and CDR2 sequences are LGHNA and YNFKEQ. CDR3 sequence: CASSQEAPGGYTF. The CDR3 region has the DNA TGTGCCAGCAGCCAAGAAGCACCGGGCGGCTACACCTTC.

The rearrangement uses TRBV7-2 and TRBJ2-3; D possibly corresponds to TRBD1 (5 bases). The CDR3 runs to 16 residues. V was clipped by 2 bases and J by 4 bases, with 16 bases between them. Germline CDR1 and CDR2: SGHTA and FQGNSA. The CDR3 here is CASSLQGNRKADTQYF. For the CDR3, the DNA is TGTGCCAGCAGCTTACAGGGAAATAGGAAAGCAGATACGCAGTATTTT.

The chain has TRBV20-1 and TRBJ1-1, with a weak D call TRBD1 (6 bases). The CDR3 spans 14 residues. Germline CDR1 DFQATT, CDR2 SNEGSKA (reference sequence). V was cut by 3 bases and J by 2 bases, with 13 bases left in between. The CDR3 sequence is CSARATGINTEAFF. CDR3 coding DNA: TGCAGTGCTAGGGCGACAGGTATAAACACTGAAGCTTTCTTT.

The sample holds many counts of this clonotype. V is TRBV5-1 and J is TRBJ2-1, with 7 bases fitting TRBD2. Germline trimming cut 1 base from V and 4 bases from J; bases unmatched to any gene: 14. The CDR3 consists of 18 residues. In germline, CDR1 is SGHRS, CDR2 YFSETQ. The CDR3 loop reads CASSLISLAENPYNEQFF. The CDR3 coding sequence is TGCGCCAGCAGCTTGATCTCCCTAGCGGAGAACCCATACAATGAGCAGTTCTTC.

This clonotype showed up just a few times. This rearrangement joins TRBV20-1 to TRBJ1-1, with a possible D match to TRBD1 (6 bases). Per germline, CDR1 DFQATT and CDR2 SNEGSKA (reference sequence). Trimming removed 3 bases from V and 8 bases from J, with 13 bases in between. The CDR3 is 12 residues long. CDR3 protein: CSARVRGREAFF. The DNA for the CDR3 is TGCAGTGCTAGGGTCAGGGGCCGGGAAGCTTTCTTT.

This clonotype has only a few counts. The chain combines TRBV12-3 or TRBV12-4 with TRBJ1-3; perhaps TRBD1 as D (5 bases). The CDR3 totals 17 residues. V was trimmed by 2 bases and J by 2 bases, leaving 16 bases between them. CDR3 bases: TGTGCCAGCAGTTTAACGGGGCCCCAAATGACTGGAAACACCATATATTTT. It translates to CASSLTGPQMTGNTIYF.

V gene TRBV19 combines with J gene TRBJ2-3, with 10 bases that match TRBD2. V was pared by 8 bases and J by 5 bases, with 7 bases of the junction left unmatched. The CDR3 has 14 amino acids. Looked up from germline, CDR1 is LNHDA and CDR2 is SQIVND (reference sequence). The CDR3 loop reads CASLGTSEEDTQYF. The CDR3 bases are TGTGCCAGTCTTGGGACTAGCGAGGAAGATACGCAGTATTTT.

This clonotype was counted a few times. This chain connects TRBV10-3 to TRBJ1-2; 7 bases are shared with TRBD1. Germline CDR1 reads ENHRY; CDR2 reads SYGVKD. The V gene end was trimmed by 8 bases and the J gene end by 2 bases; junction bases not matched to a gene: 11. This CDR3 comprises 15 residues. CDR3 residues: CAIWATGIVNYGYTF. The CDR3 DNA is TGTGCCATCTGGGCGACAGGGATCGTCAACTATGGCTACACCTTC.

This clonotype was seen at least ten times. The chain uses TRBV6-5 and TRBJ1-2, with D unclear. This CDR3 contains 14 residues. Germline CDR1 and CDR2: MNHEY and SVGAGI. Trimming removed 2 bases at V and 3 bases at J, with 10 bases between. The CDR3 is CASSYHPSDYGYTF. DNA for the CDR3: TGTGCCAGCAGTTACCATCCCTCGGACTATGGCTACACCTTC.

This clonotype came up a few times. This chain uses TRBV12-3 or TRBV12-4 with TRBJ2-1, with 16 nucleotides matching TRBD2. This CDR3 has 17 residues. The V gene end was trimmed by 5 bases and the J gene end by 8 bases; junction bases not matched to a gene: 9. This chain's CDR3 is CASSTGTSGRAGHEQFF. CDR3 DNA: TGTGCCAGCAGTACCGGGACTAGCGGGAGGGCCGGCCATGAGCAGTTCTTC.

The J gene is TRBJ1-4, the V gene TRBV11-2, with D possibly being TRBD1 (5 bases). Between the trimmed V and J ends, which lost 5 bases and 1 base, there was a span of 11 bases. This CDR3 is 15 amino acids long. Germline V gene lookup returns CDR1 SGHAT and CDR2 FQNNGV. Here the CDR3 DNA reads TGTGCCAGCAGCCGGACGGGGCGAACTAATGAAAAACTGTTTTTT. Residues: CASSRTGRTNEKLFF.

This clonotype showed up just a few times. The chain has TRBV5-1 and TRBJ1-1; TRBD1 matches at 7 bases. The CDR3 loop spans 14 amino acids. Per the germline V gene, CDR1 is SGHRS and CDR2 is YFSETQ. Unmatched junction bases numbered 6, after V lost 3 bases and J lost 4 bases. CDR3: CASSYNTGATEAFF. The CDR3 DNA sequence: TGCGCCAGCAGCTACAATACAGGGGCCACTGAAGCTTTCTTT.